This T cell receptor (beta chain) was identified during a study of shared clonotypes between healthy human individuals. Per germline, CDR1 SNHLY and CDR2 FYNNEI. Trimming pared 4 bases from V and 8 bases from J, leaving 14 bases between. CDR3 length: 14 amino acids. The data were produced by immunoSEQ multiplex PCR, yet TCRdb's version contains in-frame clones alone and is incomplete. The sample lists 2 million to 2.5 million clones; roughly 90% were seen once. The J gene is TRBJ1-4, the V gene TRBV2; D is possibly TRBD1 (5 bases). The sequence was obtained from a man between 18 and 29 years old in good health. Some clones in this sample may be carry-over from other donors' samples. The material sequenced was naive CD4+ T cells from PBMCs. Subset here: CD45RA+ positively selected. The CDR3 here is CASSGDGEGEKLFF. CDR3 nucleotides: TGTGCCAGCAGTGGAGACGGAGAGGGGGAAAAACTGTTTTTT.